Each of the 17 T cell receptor beta chains below was sequenced from the same sample in a study of blood T cell repertoires in COVID-19 (dated by TCRdb to 2018 to 2021). Library preparation was by the immunoSEQ multiplex PCR assay. TCRdb took this table from immuneACCESS and kept in-frame rearrangements with V and J called. Such tables lack part of the clones; where checked against another copy, unresolved V genes explain under half of the gap, and the rest is unexplained. Present in this sample are 90,000 to 110,000 clones, roughly 85% of which were seen just once. 18% of the sample comes from the top ten. Specimen: peripheral blood. These receptors all come from a woman aged 55-70 years with acute or convalescent COVID-19.

In this sample, this clone turned up once. This chain joins TRBV3-1 (or the pseudogene TRBV3-2) and TRBJ1-1, with D perhaps TRBD1 (5 bases). The CDR3 has 14 residues. The V end was cut by 1 base, the J end by 6 bases, with 12 bases between. CDR1 and CDR2 (germline): LGHDT, YNNKEL (reference sequence). The CDR3 region has the DNA TGTGCCAGCAGCCAAGGGGGAGCGGGGGCTGAAGCTTTCTTT. It yields the protein CASSQGGAGAEAFF.

The rearrangement uses TRBV19 and TRBJ2-3; D not resolved. Germline CDR1 and CDR2: LNHDA and SQIVND (reference sequence). The V end was cut by 6 bases, the J end by 1 base, with 11 bases between. The CDR3 sequence is 14 residues long. Here the CDR3 reads CASSLLTGTDTQYF. CDR3 nucleotide sequence: TGTGCCAGTAGCTTACTAACCGGCACAGATACGCAGTATTTT.

The V gene is TRBV28, the J gene TRBJ1-4, with 7 bases that match TRBD1. V lost 6 bases, J lost 5 bases, and 3 bases stayed unmatched. The CDR3 consists of 13 residues. The germline gives CDR1 MDHEN, CDR2 SYDVKM. CDR3 DNA: TGTGCCAGCAGCCTCAGGGGGAATGAAAAACTGTTTTTT. This encodes CASSLRGNEKLFF.

The rearrangement joins TRBV28 to TRBJ1-5; TRBD1 matches at 7 bases. The CDR3 spans 16 residues. Germline trimming cut 6 bases from V and 0 bases from J; bases unmatched to any gene: 8. CDR1 MDHEN and CDR2 SYDVKM come from the germline V gene. The CDR3 loop reads CASRLGGGYSNQPQHF. Written as DNA, the CDR3 is TGTGCCAGCAGATTAGGGGGCGGGTATAGCAATCAGCCCCAGCATTTT.

Only one count was recorded for this clone. The V call is TRBV11-2, the J call TRBJ1-2; D is perhaps TRBD1 (5 bases). Trimming removed 2 bases from V and 2 bases from J, with 12 bases in between. Germline V lookup: CDR1 SGHAT, CDR2 FQNNGV. The CDR3 has 15 amino acids. The CDR3 sequence: CASSLTEGRNYGYTF. CDR3 DNA sequence: TGTGCCAGCAGCTTAACGGAGGGACGGAACTATGGCTACACCTTC.

The rearrangement links TRBV27 to TRBJ2-3, with no clear D. The length of the CDR3 is 12 residues. In germline, CDR1 is MNHEY, CDR2 SMNVEV (reference sequence). The germline V and J ends were trimmed by 4 bases and 5 bases, with 7 bases remaining between them. The CDR3 here is CASSSLRDTQYF. CDR3 in DNA: TGTGCCAGCAGTTCCCTACGAGATACGCAGTATTTT.

The chain employs TRBV2 and TRBJ1-4; D is unresolved. This CDR3 region has 11 residues. Germline CDR1 and CDR2: SNHLY and FYNNEI. The germline V and J ends were trimmed by 4 bases and 8 bases, with 5 bases remaining between them. CDR3 in amino acids: CASSGEEKLFF. The CDR3 DNA reads TGTGCCAGCAGTGGGGAGGAAAAACTGTTTTTT.

The V gene is TRBV4-3, the J gene TRBJ2-7; D perhaps matches TRBD1 (6 bases). The CDR3 runs 15 residues. Germline V gene sequence: CDR1 LGHNA, CDR2 YSLEER. The V and J ends lost 4 bases and 0 bases respectively, with 13 bases between them. The CDR3 sequence is CASSPGTGSSYEQYF. DNA for the CDR3: TGCGCCAGCAGCCCCGGAACAGGGAGCTCCTACGAGCAGTACTTC.

This rearrangement joins TRBV29-1 to TRBJ2-5, with unresolved D. The CDR3 is 12 residues long. V was trimmed by 3 bases and J by 5 bases, leaving 10 bases between them. CDR1 and CDR2 from the germline V gene are SQVTM and ANQGSEA. CDR3 amino acids: CSVDGVSETQYF. In nucleotides, the CDR3 is TGCAGCGTTGACGGAGTATCGGAGACCCAGTACTTC.

The chain joins TRBV28 to TRBJ1-1, with 7 bases that match TRBD1. Germline CDR1 reads MDHEN; CDR2 reads SYDVKM. The CDR3 is 16 amino acids. Trimming removed 7 bases from V and 11 bases from J; junction bases left unmatched: 22. CDR3 sequence reads: CASTPSGAGGLVRAFF. CDR3 in DNA: TGTGCCAGCACCCCCTCAGGGGCAGGGGGACTCGTGAGGGCTTTCTTT.

The V and J genes are TRBV29-1 and TRBJ2-1; D might be TRBD2 (6 bases). The germline V gene has CDR1 SQVTM and CDR2 ANQGSEA. The CDR3 extends over 16 amino acids. Deletions cut 3 bases from V and 1 base from J, with 16 bases between. The CDR3 coding sequence is TGCAGCGTTGATGGCGGGGCCAGCCGATCCTACAATGAGCAGTTCTTC. Its protein product is CSVDGGASRSYNEQFF.

This chain joins TRBV4-1 and TRBJ2-3; 9 bases line up with TRBD2. CDR3 length: 18 residues. Trimming cost V 3 bases and J 3 bases; bases outside gene matches: 13. Germline CDR1 MGHRA, CDR2 YSYEKL. The CDR3 nucleotides are TGCGCCAGCAGCCATTATATATCCGCGCTAGCGGGAACAGATACGCAGTATTTT. It is translated as CASSHYISALAGTDTQYF.

The chain couples TRBV5-4 to TRBJ2-7; D is undetermined. This CDR3 is built from 13 residues. Germline V gives CDR1 SGHNT, CDR2 YYREEE (reference sequence). Trimming stripped 0 bases from V and 0 bases from J, with 4 bases between. CDR3 in amino acids: CASSLAGSYEQYF. CDR3 nucleotides: TGTGCCAGCAGCTTGGCGGGCTCCTACGAGCAGTACTTC.

J is TRBJ1-1 and V is TRBV18, with TRBD1 matching over 7 bases. CDR1 and CDR2 from the germline V gene are KGHSH and LQKENI. The CDR3 extends over 17 amino acids. Trimming at V came to 2 bases and at J to 4 bases, leaving 13 bases not matched to a gene. Written as DNA, the CDR3 is TGTGCCAGCTCACCAACAAGCGACGGACAGGTTCTCACTGAAGCTTTCTTT. Amino acids: CASSPTSDGQVLTEAFF.

The chain has TRBV19 and TRBJ1-3, with no clear D. Germline V CDR1 and CDR2: LNHDA, SQIVND (reference sequence). Trimming pared 4 bases from V and 3 bases from J, leaving 10 bases between. CDR3 size: 14 residues. CDR3 amino acids: CASSTDLGGNTIYF. Written as DNA, the CDR3 is TGTGCCAGTAGTACGGACTTGGGTGGAAACACCATATATTTT.

The rearrangement joins TRBV5-5 to TRBJ1-4; the D gene is possibly TRBD1 (5 bases). V was clipped by 1 base and J by 0 bases, with 19 bases between them. CDR1 and CDR2 from the germline V gene are SGHKS and YYEKEE (reference sequence). The length of the CDR3 is 19 residues. CDR3 sequence: CASSLHRLDGATTNEKLFF. DNA for the CDR3: TGTGCCAGCAGCTTGCACCGATTGGATGGGGCCACAACTAATGAAAAACTGTTTTTT.

This clone was detected a few times. The CDR3 loop reads CASSLVPGAPYEQYF. The CDR3 DNA reads as TGCGCCAGCAGCTTGGTGCCAGGGGCTCCCTACGAGCAGTACTTC. The V call is TRBV5-1, the J call TRBJ2-7; D is possibly TRBD1 (6 bases). CDR1 and CDR2 (germline): SGHRS, YFSETQ. The CDR3 runs to 15 residues. With 0 bases removed from V and 2 bases from J, the gap between germline ends came to 12 bases.